Below, 28 T cell receptor beta chains from the same sample are listed, as sequenced in a study of T cell repertoires in cytomegalovirus infection. MiXCR, run by TCRdb on the reads, gives a single entry per CDR3 protein. The profile shows some 390,000 distinct CDR3 sequences, 15% to 20% of them singletons. Sequencing was done on a sample of PBMCs. These receptors were obtained from a human donor in good health (CMV status not recorded). Some clones in this sample may be carry-over from other donors' samples.

This clonotype showed up just a few times. This chain uses TRBV11-1 with TRBJ1-1; no reliable D call. V dropped 0 bases and J dropped 10 bases, with 12 bases sitting between them. Per germline, CDR1 SGHAT and CDR2 FQDESV (reference sequence). This CDR3 is 13 amino acids long. As DNA, the CDR3 is TGTGCCAGCAGCTTAGCGCGAGCCACGGGAGCTTTCTTT. As protein: CASSLARATGAFF.

This clonotype has a handful of counts. The chain employs TRBV20-1 and TRBJ2-2; 7 nucleotides match TRBD2. J was trimmed by 6 bases and V by 4 bases; bases with no gene match: 5. The germline CDR1 and CDR2 sequences are DFQATT and SNEGSKA (reference sequence). The CDR3 sequence is 13 residues long. CDR3 sequence: CSAKRTSAGELFF. As DNA, the CDR3 is TGCAGTGCTAAAAGGACTAGTGCCGGGGAGCTGTTTTTT.

This sequence joins TRBV27 and TRBJ2-7; maybe TRBD1 (6 bases). Germline CDR1 is MNHEY and CDR2 is SMNVEV (reference sequence). Deletions cut 8 bases from V and 3 bases from J, with 17 bases between. This CDR3 is 14 amino acids long. This CDR3 reads CASGTGTKNYEQYF. CDR3 bases: TGTGCCAGCGGAACCGGGACAAAAAACTACGAGCAGTACTTC.

This chain links TRBV20-1 with TRBJ1-1, with D perhaps matching TRBD1 (6 bases). This CDR3 spans 11 amino acids. CDR1 is DFQATT and CDR2 is SNEGSKA in the germline V gene (reference sequence). Deletions cut 4 bases from V and 6 bases from J, with 9 bases between. In DNA, the CDR3 is TGCAGTGCTACGGGGGGCTCTGAAGCTTTCTTT. Translation gives CSATGGSEAFF.

This clonotype was seen repeatedly, ten times or more. CDR3 amino acids: CASSFSGGASNEQFF. CDR3 bases: TGTGCCAGCAGCTTTAGCGGGGGGGCGTCGAATGAGCAGTTCTTC. The J gene is TRBJ2-1, the V gene TRBV7-2; 11 bases map to TRBD2. With V trimmed by 3 bases and J by 7 bases, 5 bases remained unmatched. The CDR3 consists of 15 residues. Germline V gene data show CDR1 as SGHTA and CDR2 as FQGNSA.

At least ten counts were recorded for this clonotype. The V gene is TRBV7-2, the J gene TRBJ2-5, with 8 bases aligning to TRBD2. Germline CDR1 SGHTA, CDR2 FQGNSA. Trimming took 4 bases from V and 4 from J; bases not matched to a gene: 2. The CDR3 has 13 amino acids. The CDR3 DNA is TGTGCCAGCAGCTCCCGGGAGGGAGAGACCCAGTACTTC. This gives the protein CASSSREGETQYF. Together with reference TRBV7-2 and TRBJ2-5, the CDR3 gives the full variable domain: GAGVSQSPSNKVTEKGKDVELRCDPISGHTALYWYRQSLGQGLEFLIYFQGNSAPDKSGLPSDRFSAERTGGSVSTLTIQRTQQEDSAVYLCASSSREGETQYFGPGTRLLVL.

This clonotype was found a few times. The rearrangement uses TRBV6-2 or TRBV6-3 and TRBJ1-1; the D gene is possibly TRBD1 (6 bases). Germline CDR1 MNHEY, CDR2 SVGEGT. The germline V and J ends were trimmed by 10 bases and 1 base, with 16 bases remaining between them. This CDR3 is built from 14 residues. This chain's CDR3 is CATKWGGANTEAFF. As DNA, the CDR3 is TGTGCCACCAAATGGGGGGGGGCGAACACTGAAGCTTTCTTT.

This clonotype turned up a few times. V is TRBV5-1 and J is TRBJ2-3, with TRBD1 matching 8 bases. V was pared by 4 bases and J by 2 bases, with 6 bases of the junction left unmatched. The CDR3 is made up of 15 amino acids. Germline assignment: CDR1 SGHRS and CDR2 YFSETQ. CDR3 nucleotides: TGCGCCAGCAGCGACGACAGGGGTCTCACAGATACGCAGTATTTT. It is translated as CASSDDRGLTDTQYF.

CDR3 in amino acids: CASSPGTGGRTQETQYF. CDR3 DNA sequence: TGTGCCAGCAGCCCGGGGACAGGGGGAAGAACCCAAGAGACCCAGTACTTC. The chain uses TRBV7-9 and TRBJ2-5, with 11 bases identical to TRBD1. The trim removed 5 bases at V and 1 base at J, leaving 9 bases unmatched. This CDR3 has 17 residues. Germline CDR1 reads SEHNR; CDR2 reads FQNEAQ (reference sequence).

The table lists this clonotype with a few counts. The CDR3 here is CASRTGGSTDTQYF. DNA of the CDR3: TGCGCCAGCAGGACAGGGGGCAGCACAGATACGCAGTATTTT. V is TRBV5-1 and J is TRBJ2-3; 10 nucleotides align to TRBD1. Germline V gene sequence: CDR1 SGHRS, CDR2 YFSETQ. The CDR3 consists of 14 residues. J was trimmed by 0 bases and V by 5 bases; bases with no gene match: 0.

The chain is built from TRBV27 and TRBJ2-1; D unresolved. The CDR3 covers 16 residues. V lost 5 bases, J lost 7 bases, and 21 bases lay in between. Germline CDR1 and CDR2: MNHEY and SMNVEV (reference sequence). The CDR3: CASSKTYSVPANEQFF. As DNA, the CDR3 is TGTGCCAGCAGTAAAACTTACTCGGTCCCCGCTAATGAGCAGTTCTTC.

At least ten counts were recorded for this clonotype. The rearrangement joins TRBV7-8 to TRBJ1-5, with TRBD1 identical over 7 bases. V dropped 5 bases and J dropped 9; count of bases not matched to a gene: 7. The CDR3 is 13 residues long. CDR1 is SGHVS, CDR2 FQNEAQ, per germline. CDR3 sequence: CASSLQGGGPQHF. Written as DNA, the CDR3 is TGTGCCAGCAGCCTCCAGGGGGGAGGGCCCCAGCATTTT.

The rearrangement uses TRBV4-3 and TRBJ2-7, with TRBD2 identical over 10 bases. After removal of 0 bases from V and 3 bases from J, the junction contained 5 bases not matched to a gene. This CDR3 spans 16 amino acids. Germline CDR1 LGHNA, CDR2 YSLEER. CDR3 residues: CASSQELAGAGYEQYF. The CDR3 bases are TGCGCCAGCAGCCAAGAGCTAGCGGGAGCGGGCTACGAGCAGTACTTC.

The sample holds many counts of this clonotype. V is TRBV4-3 and J is TRBJ2-5; D call uncertain. Trimming removed 4 bases at V and 2 bases at J, with 14 bases between. The germline V gene encodes CDR1 LGHNA and CDR2 YSLEER. The CDR3 runs to 15 residues. The CDR3 DNA sequence: TGCGCCAGCAGCCCAGGCGGCCAGAAGCAAGAGACCCAGTACTTC. Protein sequence: CASSPGGQKQETQYF.

In this sample, this clonotype turned up a few times. V and J are TRBV20-1 and TRBJ1-2; no reliable D call. V lost 0 bases to trimming and J lost 8 bases, with 10 bases between them. Germline V gene data show CDR1 as DFQATT and CDR2 as SNEGSKA (reference sequence). The CDR3 length is 12 residues. CDR3 sequence (DNA): TGCAGTGCTAGAGATTTGAGTGGCGGCTACACCTTC. Translation gives CSARDLSGGYTF.

This clonotype has a count of ten or more. The J gene is TRBJ2-3, the V gene TRBV7-2; TRBD2 matches at 12 bases. CDR1 SGHTA and CDR2 FQGNSA come from the germline V gene. The CDR3 runs to 16 residues. V was pared by 4 bases and J by 4 bases, with 6 bases of the junction left unmatched. In DNA, the CDR3 is TGTGCCAGCAGCTCCAGGACTAGCGGGATTTCAGATACGCAGTATTTT. Translated, it gives CASSSRTSGISDTQYF.

The rearrangement links TRBV10-3 to TRBJ1-5; D gene ambiguous. Between the trimmed V and J ends, which lost 7 bases and 1 base, there was a span of 5 bases. Germline CDR1 and CDR2: ENHRY and SYGVKD. This CDR3 has 12 amino acids. The CDR3 DNA is TGTGCCATCAAGGGAAGCAATCAGCCCCAGCATTTT. Residues: CAIKGSNQPQHF.

The rearrangement uses TRBV29-1 and TRBJ2-5, with D perhaps being TRBD1 or TRBD2 (5 bases each). CDR3 length: 12 amino acids. V shed 7 bases and J shed 4 bases, with 13 bases lying between them. Germline values: CDR1 SQVTM, CDR2 ANQGSEA. CDR3 sequence reads: CSGERGAETQYF. CDR3 nucleotide sequence: TGCAGCGGAGAGAGGGGCGCAGAGACCCAGTACTTC.

This clonotype was counted only a few times. The CDR3 loop reads CSVEASFGEKLFF. The DNA of the CDR3 is TGCAGCGTTGAAGCCAGCTTCGGTGAAAAACTGTTTTTT. The rearrangement uses TRBV29-1 and TRBJ1-4; D unresolved. The CDR3 has 13 residues. Germline loops: CDR1 SQVTM, CDR2 ANQGSEA. Trimming cost V 1 base and J 7 bases, with 10 bases left between them.

The chain combines TRBV18 with TRBJ2-5, with 10 bases matching TRBD2. Germline lookup yields CDR1 KGHSH and CDR2 LQKENI. The junction had 6 bases not matched to a gene; V was cut back by 0 bases and J by 5 bases. The CDR3 spans 16 residues. The CDR3: CASSPPSLAGAETQYF. Here the CDR3 DNA reads TGTGCCAGCTCACCACCGTCGCTAGCGGGAGCGGAGACCCAGTACTTC.

This chain uses TRBV5-3 with TRBJ2-7, with 7 bases matching TRBD2. TRBV5-3 is filed as an ORF, its function uncertain. J lost 0 bases, V lost 8 bases, and 11 bases had no gene match. The CDR3 runs to 15 residues. The CDR3 region is CASSWGGSSSYEQYF. Written as DNA, the CDR3 is TGTGCCAGCAGTTGGGGGGGAAGTAGCTCCTACGAGCAGTACTTC.

Here the CDR3 reads CASRSTGTGVGYEQYF. Here the CDR3 DNA reads TGTGCCAGCAGATCGACCGGGACAGGGGTTGGCTACGAGCAGTACTTC. This chain links TRBV6-2 or TRBV6-3 with TRBJ2-7; 10 bases map to TRBD1. CDR3 length: 16 amino acids. Germline V CDR1 and CDR2: MNHEY, SVGEGT. J was trimmed by 3 bases and V by 6 bases; bases with no gene match: 11.

This clonotype was seen a handful of times. V gene TRBV19 combines with J gene TRBJ1-1; D uncertain. The CDR3 extends over 13 amino acids. V lost 4 bases to trimming and J lost 3 bases, with 9 bases between them. Germline V gives CDR1 LNHDA, CDR2 SQIVND (reference sequence). For the CDR3, the DNA is TGTGCCAGTAGTAGAACTTTGGACACTGAAGCTTTCTTT. Protein product: CASSRTLDTEAFF.

The chain uses TRBV4-2 and TRBJ2-3, with D possibly matching TRBD2 (5 bases). Germline V gene sequence: CDR1 LGHNA, CDR2 YNFKEQ. CDR3 length: 16 amino acids. Between the trimmed V and J ends, which lost 0 bases and 2 bases, there was a span of 12 bases. CDR3 nucleotide sequence: TGTGCCAGCAGCCAAGACGGAGGCGGCACCACAGATACGCAGTATTTT. As protein: CASSQDGGGTTDTQYF.

This clonotype has at least ten counts. V usage is TRBV7-9 and J usage is TRBJ2-5, with TRBD2 matching over 8 bases. CDR1 is SEHNR and CDR2 is FQNEAQ in the germline V gene (reference sequence). J gave up 2 bases and V 1 base, and 3 bases lay outside the gene matches. CDR3 length equals 15 residues. This CDR3 reads CASSLGSGMQETQYF. In DNA form, the CDR3 reads TGTGCCAGCAGCTTAGGTAGCGGGATGCAAGAGACCCAGTACTTC.

This chain links TRBV28 with TRBJ2-7; TRBD1 agrees at 10 bases. Looked up from germline, CDR1 is MDHEN and CDR2 is SYDVKM. The V and J ends lost 2 bases and 4 bases, in that order; junction bases with no gene match: 5. The CDR3 has 15 residues. The CDR3 protein is CASSLPGQGVYEQYF. The CDR3 coding sequence is TGTGCCAGCAGTTTACCCGGACAGGGGGTGTACGAGCAGTACTTC.

This clonotype showed up many times. The rearrangement links TRBV7-2 to TRBJ2-3, with 10 bases that match TRBD2. Losses at the gene ends were 4 bases for V and 4 bases for J; bases not matched to a gene: 5. Germline V gene sequence: CDR1 SGHTA, CDR2 FQGNSA. The CDR3 sequence is 15 residues long. CDR3 in amino acids: CASSSSGGPADTQYF. CDR3 nucleotides: TGTGCCAGCAGCTCTAGCGGGGGACCCGCAGATACGCAGTATTTT. The full variable domain, with the rest looked up from reference TRBV7-2 and TRBJ2-3, is GAGVSQSPSNKVTEKGKDVELRCDPISGHTALYWYRQSLGQGLEFLIYFQGNSAPDKSGLPSDRFSAERTGGSVSTLTIQRTQQEDSAVYLCASSSSGGPADTQYFGPGTRLTVL.

The genes are TRBV5-1 and TRBJ1-1; D may be TRBD1 (5 bases). V was clipped by 3 bases and J by 1 base, with 10 bases between them. The CDR3 is 14 residues long. Germline V gene data show CDR1 as SGHRS and CDR2 as YFSETQ. The CDR3 DNA reads TGCGCCAGCAGCTGGGGGAGTGCGAACACTGAAGCTTTCTTT. As protein: CASSWGSANTEAFF.